Listed here is a single TCR beta chain. Antigen specificity is unknown. The entry originates in a study of yellow fever vaccine responses in identical twins. Findings of the study overall: Each twin's T cell response to the vaccine was reported to look partly convergent and partly personalized.

Using its own MiXCR run on the RT-PCR reads, TCRdb lists one record per CDR3 protein. The sample has several hundred distinct CDR3 sequences, roughly 80% seen once. There are 14 residues in the CDR3. After removal of 6 bases from V and 2 bases from J, the junction contained 1 base not matched to a gene. Germline assignment: CDR1 ENHRY and CDR2 SYGVKD. The input for sequencing was T cells from blood (PBMCs), unsorted or a sorted subset (not recorded which), taken before or after yellow fever vaccination (not recorded which). The chain combines TRBV10-3 with TRBJ1-4; TRBD1 agrees at 9 bases. The TCR comes from a female donor who received the yellow fever vaccine. Here the CDR3 DNA reads TGTGCCATCAGGGGGACAGGGACTAATGAAAAACTGTTTTTT. Translation gives CAIRGTGTNEKLFF.